The entry that follows covers one T cell receptor (beta chain) sequence. The antigen remains undetermined. The data stem from a study of OX40 agonist ivuxolimab in advanced cancers. Whole-study context: Ivuxolimab was delivered to patients intravenously every 2 weeks at doses spanning 0.01 to 10 mg/kg. The study, taken as a whole, reports: More expanded clones were found, on average, in CD8+ than in CD4+ T cells.

The V end was cut by 3 bases, the J end by 1 base, with 9 bases between. The CDR3 runs 14 residues. Germline-derived CDR1 and CDR2 are SGHAT and FQNNGV. TCRdb's table, derived via immunoSEQ multiplex PCR, lists solely in-frame clones and lacks some. The table includes about 20,000 clones, around 87% detected once. V usage is TRBV11-2 and J usage is TRBJ1-1; TRBD1 is a possible D gene (5 bases). Sequencing used CD4+ or CD8+ T cells sorted from blood, obtained in a trial of the OX40 agonist ivuxolimab. The source of this sequence is an adult with an advanced solid tumor such as melanoma, head and neck, liver or kidney cancer. CDR3 protein: CASSFAGTNTEAFF. The CDR3 DNA follows: TGTGCCAGCAGCTTCGCGGGGACGAACACTGAAGCTTTCTTT. Full variable domain (outside the CDR3, taken from reference TRBV11-2 and TRBJ1-1): EAGVAQSPRYKIIEKRQSVAFWCNPISGHATLYWYQQILGQGPKLLIQFQNNGVVDDSQLPKDRFSAERLKGVDSTLKIQPAKLEDSAVYLCASSFAGTNTEAFFGQGTRLTVV.